This T cell receptor beta chain was sequenced for a study of pediatric ulcerative colitis. The study's findings and limits: Clonal expansions reduced rectal repertoire diversity in acute severe colitis.

About this clone: Its matching antigen is unknown.

During colonoscopy, one to two rectal pinch biopsies were collected. The CDR3 is 14 residues long. CDR1 and CDR2 (germline): MNHEY, SMNVEV (reference sequence). V lost 6 bases to trimming and J lost 3 bases, with 15 bases between them. The method was immunoSEQ multiplex PCR; TCRdb's version includes in-frame clones alone and lacks a portion of them. The sample includes about 34,000 clones, over 70% of them seen just once. The chain links TRBV27 to TRBJ2-7, with D perhaps matching TRBD2 (6 bases). The sequenced sample consisted of gut tissue. This clonotype originated in a boy younger than 18 with severe ulcerative colitis. The CDR3 region is CASSGRADYYEQYF. Here the CDR3 DNA reads TGTGCCAGCAGCGGACGGGCGGACTACTACGAGCAGTACTTC.